A single sample is the source of the 5 T cell receptor beta chains below, sequenced in a study of T cell responses to AZD1222 COVID-19 vaccine (dated by TCRdb to the early 2020s). Library prep was done by the immunoSEQ multiplex PCR assay. As stored in TCRdb, this immuneACCESS dataset retains in-frame rearrangements with V and J assigned. A fraction of the clones does not appear; measured against another copy, unresolved V genes explain less than half of the discrepancy, and the remainder lacks a known reason. A total of over 45,000 clones appear in this sample, 80% to 90% of them only once. The top ten constitute roughly 2% of the sample. Read against the paper, the sample's time point label means: baseline before first vaccination. The source was peripheral blood, collected on day 0 of AZD1222 vaccination. The receptors were gathered from an adult in good health.

The table lists this clone with a few counts. V and J are TRBV10-3 and TRBJ2-3; 9 bases match TRBD2. V shed 0 bases, J shed 2 bases, and the junction held 15 bases outside the gene matches. This CDR3 is 20 amino acids long. Per the germline V gene, CDR1 is ENHRY and CDR2 is SYGVKD. CDR3 in DNA: TGTGCCATCAGTGAGTCCTTAGCGGGAGAACTCAGCGAATCCACAGATACGCAGTATTTT. Its protein is CAISESLAGELSESTDTQYF.

This clone was counted between two and nine times. The rearrangement links TRBV2 to TRBJ1-5, with D unresolved. Germline V gene sequence: CDR1 SNHLY, CDR2 FYNNEI. Deletions cut 1 base from V and 6 bases from J, with 10 bases between. The CDR3 runs 14 residues. CDR3 sequence: CASSEVGSIQPQHF. The DNA for the CDR3 is TGTGCCAGCAGTGAAGTAGGGTCCATTCAGCCCCAGCATTTT.

The chain employs TRBV7-6 and TRBJ1-4; D remains ambiguous. This CDR3 comprises 16 residues. Trimming left V 6 bases short and J 4 bases short, with 18 bases between. Germline lookup yields CDR1 SGHVS and CDR2 FNYEAQ. The CDR3 bases are TGTGCCAGCAGACCTCGGAGGGCAGGCGGTAATGAAAAACTGTTTTTT. Its translation is CASRPRRAGGNEKLFF. Full variable domain (rest looked up from reference TRBV7-6 and TRBJ1-4): GAGVSQSPRYKVTKRGQDVALRCDPISGHVSLYWYRQALGQGPEFLTYFNYEAQQDKSGLPNDRFSAERPEGSISTLTIQRTEQRDSAMYRCASRPRRAGGNEKLFFGSGTQLSVL.

The CDR3 sequence is CASSQIQGYEKLFF. The CDR3 bases are TGCGCCAGCAGCCAAATCCAGGGATATGAAAAACTGTTTTTT. This sequence joins TRBV4-1 and TRBJ1-4; TRBD1 might be the D (5 bases). The V end was cut by 2 bases, the J end by 6 bases, with 10 bases between. Germline loops: CDR1 MGHRA, CDR2 YSYEKL. The CDR3 length is 14 residues.

This rearrangement joins TRBV4-1 to TRBJ1-6; TRBD1 aligns across 7 bases. Germline trimming cut 3 bases from V and 4 bases from J; bases unmatched to any gene: 6. CDR1 MGHRA and CDR2 YSYEKL come from the germline V gene. This CDR3 spans 16 amino acids. This chain's CDR3 is CASSQSQTGYNSPLHF. CDR3 nucleotides: TGCGCCAGCAGCCAGAGCCAGACAGGGTATAATTCACCCCTCCACTTT.